The rows below give T cell receptor beta chains drawn from one sample of a study of shared clonotypes between healthy human individuals. Only in-frame clones appear in the TCRdb table, and some are missing; sequencing was by immunoSEQ multiplex PCR. The sample lists roughly 1 million clones, around 78% occurring once. The source material was memory CD4+ T cells from PBMCs. All receptors derive from a man younger than 35 in good health. Some clones in this sample may be carry-over from other donors' samples. CDR3s leave out the opening cysteine and the closing phenylalanine or tryptophan.

v_gene | CDR3aa
TRBV11-2 | ASSLVGLNTEAF
TRBV5-4 | ASSLLQQRSTDTQY
TRBV14 | ASSQALGQGVRTEAF
TRBV19 | ASSRQESSYEQY
TRBV7-2 | ASSRPNQPQH
TRBV9 | ASSASNRALGNTIY
TRBV11-2 | ASSLGLGGELF
TRBV15 | ATSPGGEYEQY
TRBV25-1 | ASSEPRDFTDTQY
TRBV5-1 | ASSSTGGSYEQY
TRBV30 | AWSVRRGELF
TRBV18 | ASSPRDRVTTNEKLF
TRBV28 | ASSLGGGYGYT
TRBV5-4 | ASSTRDRGRDGYT
TRBV28 | ASLGPVSYEQY
TRBV27 | ASSFRDRGPYGSYGYT
TRBV5-4 | ASSSMAGRTNTGELF
TRBV5-1 | ASRMGGLASEQF
TRBV4-2 | ASSQVGASSDTQY
TRBV14 | ASSHPMSSYNEQF
TRBV28 | ASSPGTGSNQPQH